Sequencing of this T cell receptor beta chain was carried out in a study of T-cell memory formation after mild COVID-19. Study-level information: TCR clustering was largely donor specific.

TCRdb re-called the 5' RACE reads with MiXCR, one entry per CDR3 protein. The sample lists about 440,000 distinct CDR3 sequences, around 18% occurring once. The receptor was isolated from an adult woman who had mild COVID-19 (a few samples of this study predate the infection). Cell type and time point are not known. Source material: PBMCs or a T cell subset sorted from them (not recorded which).

CDR3 protein: CASSQASGDRWETQYF. CDR3 DNA: TGTGCCAGCAGCCAAGCTAGCGGGGACAGGTGGGAGACCCAGTACTTC. V is TRBV3-1 and J is TRBJ2-5; tentatively, D is TRBD2 (9 bases). V shed 1 base and J shed 5 bases, with 17 bases lying between them. Per germline, CDR1 LGHDT and CDR2 YNNKEL (reference sequence). The CDR3 sequence is 16 residues long.